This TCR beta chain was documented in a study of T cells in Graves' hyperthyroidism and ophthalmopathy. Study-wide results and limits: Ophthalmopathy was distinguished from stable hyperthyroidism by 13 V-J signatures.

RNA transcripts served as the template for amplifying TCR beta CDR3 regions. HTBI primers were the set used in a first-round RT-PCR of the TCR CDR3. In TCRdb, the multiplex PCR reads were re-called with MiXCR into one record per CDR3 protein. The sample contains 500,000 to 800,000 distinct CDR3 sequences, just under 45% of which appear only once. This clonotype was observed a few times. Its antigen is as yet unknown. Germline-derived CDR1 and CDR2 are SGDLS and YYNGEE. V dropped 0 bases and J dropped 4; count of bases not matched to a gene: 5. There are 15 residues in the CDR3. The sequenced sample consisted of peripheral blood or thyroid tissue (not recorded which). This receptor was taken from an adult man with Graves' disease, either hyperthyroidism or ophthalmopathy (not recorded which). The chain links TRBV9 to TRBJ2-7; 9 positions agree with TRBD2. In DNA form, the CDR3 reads TGTGCCAGCAGCGTAGGGAGTAGCGGGAGATACGAGCAGTACTTC. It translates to CASSVGSSGRYEQYF.